This T cell receptor (beta chain) was identified during a study of identical twins. Template switching created a universal primer site, and the cDNA included unique molecular identifiers. In TCRdb, the 5' RACE reads were re-called with MiXCR into one record per CDR3 protein. The table has 550,000 to 700,000 distinct CDR3 sequences, 21% seen once. This clonotype was recorded at least ten times. CDR3 length: 16 amino acids. V was shortened by 2 bases and J by 3 bases, with 13 bases between the two germline ends. CDR1 MNHEY and CDR2 SVGAGI come from the germline V gene. A further study also used this sample, focusing on T cells expressing NK-cell markers. As that report states: Sorting of alpha-beta TCR T cells alone was achieved in several experiments with an anti-gamma-delta TCR antibody.

The V call is TRBV6-5, the J call TRBJ2-2; D not resolved. The source of this sequence is a woman aged 18-29 years in good health. Material: PBMCs. The CDR3 reads CASSYRRTHYTGELFF. The CDR3 nucleotides read TGTGCCAGCAGTTACAGGCGGACCCATTACACCGGGGAGCTGTTTTTT.